The 27 T cell receptor beta chains below were found in one sample sequenced in a study of cytomegalovirus exposure and HLA in healthy donors. Profiling relied on immunoSEQ multiplex PCR, and the TCRdb table lists in-frame clones only, not all of them. This sample carries around 120,000 clones, roughly 90% of them seen once, and the ten largest clones take 1.5% to 2%. Sample: PBMCs. Receptors originate from a woman between 18 and 30 years old in good health and CMV-seronegative.

This chain links TRBV9 with TRBJ1-2; 7 nucleotides match TRBD1. Trimming took 3 bases from V and 1 from J; bases not matched to a gene: 3. The CDR3 runs to 14 residues. Germline V gene sequence: CDR1 SGDLS, CDR2 YYNGEE. This CDR3 reads CASSARDSNYGYTF. In nucleotides, the CDR3 is TGTGCCAGCAGCGCCCGGGACAGTAACTATGGCTACACCTTC.

This clone was observed once. J is TRBJ2-7 and V is TRBV7-2, with TRBD1 as a possible D gene (5 bases). The CDR3 extends over 14 amino acids. Trimming took off 3 bases at V and 0 bases at J, with 9 bases between the two ends. The germline V gene has CDR1 SGHTA and CDR2 FQGNSA. CDR3 nucleotides: TGTGCCAGCAGCTTCCAGGACATCTCCTACGAGCAGTACTTC. Translated: CASSFQDISYEQYF.

V usage is TRBV11-2 and J usage is TRBJ2-7; 10 bases fit TRBD2. CDR1 and CDR2 from the germline V gene are SGHAT and FQNNGV. V lost 4 bases, J lost 2 bases, and 8 bases stayed unmatched. The CDR3 has 16 amino acids. CDR3 amino acids: CASSSSGTSAPYEQYF. The CDR3 coding sequence is TGTGCCAGCAGCTCCTCCGGGACTAGCGCACCCTACGAGCAGTACTTC.

The V call is TRBV28, the J call TRBJ1-2; 8 bases map to TRBD1. Unmatched junction bases numbered 11, after V lost 4 bases and J lost 7 bases. This CDR3 is 15 amino acids long. In germline, CDR1 is MDHEN, CDR2 SYDVKM. In nucleotides, the CDR3 is TGTGCCAGCAGTTATTATCGCCAGGGGGCGCTTGGCTACACCTTC. This encodes CASSYYRQGALGYTF.

The chain couples TRBV28 to TRBJ1-1; 7 nucleotides align to TRBD1. Unmatched junction bases numbered 3, after V lost 2 bases and J lost 3 bases. This CDR3 spans 14 amino acids. Germline CDR1 and CDR2: MDHEN and SYDVKM. As DNA, the CDR3 is TGTGCCAGCAGTTTAGACAGGGTGGACACTGAAGCTTTCTTT. Amino acids: CASSLDRVDTEAFF.

The J gene is TRBJ2-2, the V gene TRBV5-1; no firm D call. Looked up from germline, CDR1 is SGHRS and CDR2 is YFSETQ. Trimming took 0 bases from V and 1 from J, leaving 7 bases between them. The CDR3 totals 15 residues. The CDR3 bases are TGCGCCAGCAGCTTGGACAACAAGAACACCGGGGAGCTGTTTTTT. This translates into CASSLDNKNTGELFF.

This clone came up a few times. This rearrangement joins TRBV14 to TRBJ2-7; 11 nucleotides line up with TRBD2. The CDR3 loop spans 15 amino acids. Trimming took 4 bases from V and 2 from J; bases not matched to a gene: 4. Germline CDR1 SGHDN, CDR2 FVKESK. The CDR3 sequence: CASSPTSGRPYEQYF. Here the CDR3 DNA reads TGTGCCAGCAGCCCCACTAGCGGGAGACCCTACGAGCAGTACTTC.

The gene calls are TRBV28 and TRBJ2-1, with a possible D match to TRBD2 (5 bases). V shed 4 bases and J shed 4 bases, with 8 bases lying between them. CDR1 is MDHEN, CDR2 SYDVKM, per germline. The CDR3 is 13 residues long. The CDR3 bases are TGTGCCAGCAGTTCGGGCGGGTACAATGAGCAGTTCTTC. Its translation is CASSSGGYNEQFF.

V is TRBV6-5 and J is TRBJ1-6; perhaps TRBD1 as D (6 bases). V was shortened by 2 bases and J by 9 bases, with 8 bases between the two germline ends. Germline V CDR1 and CDR2: MNHEY, SVGAGI. The length of the CDR3 is 13 residues. The CDR3 nucleotides are TGTGCCAGCAGTTACGAAGGGGGTTCACCCCTCCACTTT. Protein: CASSYEGGSPLHF.

The gene calls are TRBV5-8 and TRBJ1-3, with D tentatively TRBD1 (5 bases). There are 18 residues in the CDR3. Germline CDR1 reads SGHTS; CDR2 reads YDEGEE. V was clipped by 3 bases and J by 0 bases, with 19 bases between them. The CDR3 DNA reads as TGTGCCAGCAGCTCCCCTTACATCGACAGTCACTCTGGAAACACCATATATTTT. Its protein is CASSSPYIDSHSGNTIYF.

The J gene is TRBJ2-1, the V gene TRBV19; 9 nucleotides line up with TRBD1. CDR3 length: 15 residues. Germline CDR1 and CDR2: LNHDA and SQIVND (reference sequence). V lost 3 bases to trimming and J lost 4 bases; unmatched junction nucleotides: 4. The CDR3 DNA reads as TGTGCCAGTAGTATGAGGACAGGGGATTACAATGAGCAGTTCTTC. Protein sequence: CASSMRTGDYNEQFF.

V and J are TRBV5-1 and TRBJ2-3; TRBD1 aligns across 7 bases. CDR1 and CDR2 from the germline V gene are SGHRS and YFSETQ. With 0 bases clipped from V and 6 bases from J, the junction kept 10 bases outside the gene matches. The CDR3 is 16 residues long. The CDR3 nucleotides read TGCGCCAGCAGCTTGGCCAGGGGGTCTTCCCCGGATACGCAGTATTTT. This translates into CASSLARGSSPDTQYF.

The J gene is TRBJ2-2, the V gene TRBV6-6, with TRBD2 matching over 8 bases. The CDR3 loop spans 16 amino acids. With V trimmed by 1 base and J by 7 bases, 8 bases remained unmatched. Germline CDR1 MNHNY, CDR2 SVGAGI (reference sequence). The CDR3 spells CASSYLKAGGIGELFF. The CDR3 DNA reads as TGTGCCAGCAGTTACTTGAAGGCGGGGGGTATCGGGGAGCTGTTTTTT.

V gene TRBV6-5 combines with J gene TRBJ2-7; 7 bases map to TRBD1. The CDR3 consists of 14 residues. CDR1 MNHEY and CDR2 SVGAGI come from the germline V gene. The J segment lost 2 bases and the V segment lost 2 bases, leaving 3 bases of the junction unmatched. The CDR3 protein is CASSYPGTAYEQYF. CDR3 coding DNA: TGTGCCAGCAGTTACCCAGGGACAGCCTACGAGCAGTACTTC.

This clone was detected once. The genes are TRBV19 and TRBJ1-1, with 7 positions matching TRBD1. This CDR3 is 14 amino acids long. V gave up 6 bases and J gave up 7 bases; unmatched junction bases: 11. The germline V gene encodes CDR1 LNHDA and CDR2 SQIVND (reference sequence). In DNA form, the CDR3 reads TGTGCCAGTAGGGACAGGCGAAGCCAGTATGAAGCTTTCTTT. This translates into CASRDRRSQYEAFF.

In its sample, this clone was seen once. At one of its ends the junction is not consistent with the germline gene, which may arise from a read error. The chain has TRBV10-3 and TRBJ2-3; 9 bases line up with TRBD1. The CDR3 sequence is 13 residues long. In germline, CDR1 is ENHRY, CDR2 SYGVKD. CDR3 nucleotide sequence: TGTGCCATCAGTGAGTCTCTGGGACAGGGTGATCATTTT. This translates into CAISESLGQGDHF.

The V gene is TRBV4-3, the J gene TRBJ2-7; D is possibly TRBD2 (6 bases). The CDR3 contains 16 residues. Germline loops: CDR1 LGHNA, CDR2 YSLEER. V shed 2 bases and J shed 0 bases, with 14 bases lying between them. The CDR3 is CASSQSHGGFSYEQYF. CDR3 nucleotides: TGCGCCAGCAGCCAAAGTCACGGGGGTTTCTCCTACGAGCAGTACTTC.

This rearrangement joins TRBV30 to TRBJ2-1, with D maybe TRBD2 (5 bases). The CDR3 is 15 residues long. Germline-derived CDR1 and CDR2 are GTSNPN and SVGIG (reference sequence). V was cut by 5 bases and J by 0 bases, with 14 bases left in between. The CDR3 DNA follows: TGTGCCTGGGTCGGGAAATTGCGCTCCTACAATGAGCAGTTCTTC. Encoded protein: CAWVGKLRSYNEQFF.

V is TRBV7-6 and J is TRBJ2-1; D is possibly TRBD2 (5 bases). This CDR3 region has 14 residues. The germline V gene has CDR1 SGHVS and CDR2 FNYEAQ. V lost 0 bases to trimming and J lost 4 bases, with 7 bases between them. The DNA of the CDR3 is TGTGCCAGCAGCTTAGCGGGAGCATACAATGAGCAGTTCTTC. It is translated as CASSLAGAYNEQFF.

As for this clone: At one end the junction does not follow the germline gene, possibly because of a read error. The chain recombines TRBV30 with TRBJ1-6; 10 nucleotides match TRBD1. Per the germline V gene, CDR1 is GTSNPN and CDR2 is SVGIG (reference sequence). CDR3 size: 15 residues. CDR3 DNA sequence: TGTGTCTGGCAAAGACAGGGGGCTTTGTTTTCACCCCTCCACTTT. Its translation is CVWQRQGALFSPLHF.

J is TRBJ1-6 and V is TRBV30; the D is unclear. Germline loops: CDR1 GTSNPN, CDR2 SVGIG (reference sequence). The length of the CDR3 is 16 residues. V was trimmed by 0 bases and J by 7 bases, leaving 16 bases between them. The CDR3 DNA reads TGTGCCTGGAGTGTAATACAGCCGCACCCAAATTCACCCCTCCACTTT. Amino acid sequence: CAWSVIQPHPNSPLHF.

The J gene is TRBJ2-5, the V gene TRBV6-1; no firm D call. CDR3 size: 12 residues. Germline CDR1 and CDR2: MNHNS and SASEGT. Trimming left V 2 bases short and J 4 bases short, with 5 bases between. This CDR3 is CASSEHGETQYF. The CDR3 bases are TGTGCCAGCAGTGAACACGGAGAGACCCAGTACTTC.

The rearrangement links TRBV29-1 to TRBJ2-7; 11 bases match TRBD2. The CDR3 is 13 amino acids. The ends lost 6 bases at V and 0 bases at J; junction bases unmatched: 1. Looked up from germline, CDR1 is SQVTM and CDR2 is ANQGSEA. The CDR3 nucleotides are TGCAGCGTACTAGCGGGGGACTCCTACGAGCAGTACTTC. Translating it yields CSVLAGDSYEQYF.

V usage is TRBV29-1 and J usage is TRBJ2-1; 10 nucleotides match TRBD2. The germline gives CDR1 SQVTM, CDR2 ANQGSEA. V was clipped by 7 bases and J by 6 bases; unmatched bases: 9. This CDR3 has 14 residues. The CDR3 region is CSAGSGRALNEQFF. CDR3 sequence (DNA): TGCAGCGCTGGGAGCGGGAGGGCCCTCAATGAGCAGTTCTTC.

The chain couples TRBV5-5 to TRBJ1-2; D possibly corresponds to TRBD1 (5 bases). Germline V gene data show CDR1 as SGHKS and CDR2 as YYEKEE (reference sequence). Trimming removed 0 bases at V and 2 bases at J, with 11 bases between. CDR3 length: 15 residues. The CDR3 coding sequence is TGTGCCAGCAGCTTGGAATCCAGGGCCAACTATGGCTACACCTTC. It translates to CASSLESRANYGYTF.

The V gene is TRBV29-1, the J gene TRBJ1-2; D is undetermined. The CDR3 spans 12 residues. Trimming took 7 bases from V and 0 from J, leaving 9 bases between them. Looked up from germline, CDR1 is SQVTM and CDR2 is ANQGSEA. The DNA for the CDR3 is TGCAGCGCGGAGACTTCTAACTATGGCTACACCTTC. It encodes CSAETSNYGYTF.

The rearrangement uses TRBV10-1 and TRBJ2-1; the match to TRBD2 covers 7 bases. CDR1 is WNHNN, CDR2 SYGVQD, per germline (reference sequence). The J segment lost 15 bases and the V segment lost 3 bases, leaving 5 bases of the junction unmatched. CDR3 size: 11 residues. The CDR3 is CASSDRGEWFF. The CDR3 DNA sequence: TGCGCCAGCAGTGACCGGGGGGAGTGGTTCTTC.